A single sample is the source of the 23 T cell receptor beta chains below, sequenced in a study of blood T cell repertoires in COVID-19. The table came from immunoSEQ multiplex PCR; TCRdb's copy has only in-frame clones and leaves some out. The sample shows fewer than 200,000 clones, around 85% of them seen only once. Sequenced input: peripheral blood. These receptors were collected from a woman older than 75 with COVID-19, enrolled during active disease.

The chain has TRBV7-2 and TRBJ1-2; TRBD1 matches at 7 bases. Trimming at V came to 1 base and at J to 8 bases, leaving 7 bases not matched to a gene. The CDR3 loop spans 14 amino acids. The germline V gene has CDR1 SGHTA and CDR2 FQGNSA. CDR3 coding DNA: TGTGCCAGCAGCTTAGAAGTGACAGGGAACGGCTACACCTTC. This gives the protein CASSLEVTGNGYTF.

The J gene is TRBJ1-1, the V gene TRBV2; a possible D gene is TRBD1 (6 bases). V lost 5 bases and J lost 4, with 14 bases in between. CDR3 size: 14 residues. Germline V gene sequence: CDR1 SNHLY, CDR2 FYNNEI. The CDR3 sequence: CASSLQGSGTEAFF. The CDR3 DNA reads TGTGCCAGCAGTCTACAGGGAAGTGGCACTGAAGCTTTCTTT.

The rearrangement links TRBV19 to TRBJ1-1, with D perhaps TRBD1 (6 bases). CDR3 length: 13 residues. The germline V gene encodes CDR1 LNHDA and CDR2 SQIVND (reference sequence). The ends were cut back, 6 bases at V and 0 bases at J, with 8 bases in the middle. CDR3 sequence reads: CASSRTVNTEAFF. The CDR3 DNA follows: TGTGCCAGTAGCCGGACAGTGAACACTGAAGCTTTCTTT.

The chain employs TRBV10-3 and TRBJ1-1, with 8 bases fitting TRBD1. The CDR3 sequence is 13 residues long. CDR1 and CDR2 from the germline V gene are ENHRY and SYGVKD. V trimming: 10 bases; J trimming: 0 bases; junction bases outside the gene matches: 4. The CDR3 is CATRQGLNTEAFF. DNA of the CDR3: TGTGCCACGAGACAGGGGTTGAACACTGAAGCTTTCTTT.

The CDR3 DNA reads as TGCAGTGCTAGTAGCGGGAGGCTCAACAATGAGCAGTTCTTC. The encoded protein is CSASSGRLNNEQFF. The chain carries TRBV20-1 and TRBJ2-1; TRBD2 aligns across 10 bases. V was pared by 3 bases and J by 5 bases, with 4 bases of the junction left unmatched. Germline V lookup: CDR1 DFQATT, CDR2 SNEGSKA (reference sequence). The CDR3 sequence is 14 residues long.

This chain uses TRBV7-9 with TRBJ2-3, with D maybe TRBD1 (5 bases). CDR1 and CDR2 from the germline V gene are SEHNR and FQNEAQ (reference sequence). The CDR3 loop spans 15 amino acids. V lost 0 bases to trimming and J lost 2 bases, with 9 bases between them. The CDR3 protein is CASSLAPRDTDTQYF. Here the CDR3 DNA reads TGTGCCAGCAGCTTAGCTCCCAGGGACACAGATACGCAGTATTTT.

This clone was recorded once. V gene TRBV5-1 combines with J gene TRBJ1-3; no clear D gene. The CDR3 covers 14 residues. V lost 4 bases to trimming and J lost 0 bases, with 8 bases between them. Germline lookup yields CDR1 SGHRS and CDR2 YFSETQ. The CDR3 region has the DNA TGCGCCAGCAGCGAGCCTGACTCTGGAAACACCATATATTTT. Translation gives CASSEPDSGNTIYF.

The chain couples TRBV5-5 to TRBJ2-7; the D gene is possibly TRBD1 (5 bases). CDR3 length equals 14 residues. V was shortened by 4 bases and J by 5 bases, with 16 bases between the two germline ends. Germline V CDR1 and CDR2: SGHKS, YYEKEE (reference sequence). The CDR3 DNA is TGTGCCAGCAGCCCAGGGCCACAGTTCGACGAGCAGTACTTC. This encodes CASSPGPQFDEQYF. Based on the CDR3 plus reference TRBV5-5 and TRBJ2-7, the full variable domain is DAGVTQSPTHLIKTRGQQVTLRCSPISGHKSVSWYQQVLGQGPQFIFQYYEKEERGRGNFPDRFSARQFPNYSSELNVNALLLGDSALYLCASSPGPQFDEQYFGPGTRLTVT.

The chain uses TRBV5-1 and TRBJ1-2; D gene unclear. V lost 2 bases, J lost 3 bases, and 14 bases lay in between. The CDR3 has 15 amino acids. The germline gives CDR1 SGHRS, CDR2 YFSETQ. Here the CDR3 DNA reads TGCGCCAGCAGCTTAGTTTCTCAGGAATACTATGGCTACACCTTC. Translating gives CASSLVSQEYYGYTF.

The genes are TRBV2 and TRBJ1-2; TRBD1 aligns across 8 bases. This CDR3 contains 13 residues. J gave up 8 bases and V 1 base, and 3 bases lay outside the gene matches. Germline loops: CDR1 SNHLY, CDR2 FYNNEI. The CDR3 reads CASSEGRGLGYTF. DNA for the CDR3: TGTGCCAGCAGTGAAGGCAGGGGGCTAGGCTACACCTTC. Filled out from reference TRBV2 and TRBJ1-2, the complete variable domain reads EPEVTQTPSHQVTQMGQEVILRCVPISNHLYFYWYRQILGQKVEFLVSFYNNEISEKSEIFDDQFSVERPDGSNFTLKIRSTKLEDSAMYFCASSEGRGLGYTFGSGTRLTVV.

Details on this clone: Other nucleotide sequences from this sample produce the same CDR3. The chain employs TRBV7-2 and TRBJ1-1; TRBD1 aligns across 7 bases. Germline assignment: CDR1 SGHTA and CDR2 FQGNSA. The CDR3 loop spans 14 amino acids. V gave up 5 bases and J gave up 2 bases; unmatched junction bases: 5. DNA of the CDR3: TGTGCCAGCAGCCCAGGGACAGTCAACACTGAAGCTTTCTTT. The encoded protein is CASSPGTVNTEAFF. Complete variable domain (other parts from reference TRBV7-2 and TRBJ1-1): GAGVSQSPSNKVTEKGKDVELRCDPISGHTALYWYRQSLGQGLEFLIYFQGNSAPDKSGLPSDRFSAERTGGSVSTLTIQRTQQEDSAVYLCASSPGTVNTEAFFGQGTRLTVV.

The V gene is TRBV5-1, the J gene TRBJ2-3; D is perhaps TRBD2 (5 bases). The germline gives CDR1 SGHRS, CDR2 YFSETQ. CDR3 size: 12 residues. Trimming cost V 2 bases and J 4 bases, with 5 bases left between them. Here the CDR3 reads CASSFGADTQYF. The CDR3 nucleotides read TGCGCCAGCAGCTTCGGGGCAGATACGCAGTATTTT.

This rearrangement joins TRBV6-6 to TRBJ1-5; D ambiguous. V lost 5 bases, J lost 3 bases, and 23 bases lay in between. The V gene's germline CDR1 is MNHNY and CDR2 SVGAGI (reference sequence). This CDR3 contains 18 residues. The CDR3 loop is CASSPLALGRPNNQPQHF. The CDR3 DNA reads TGTGCCAGCAGTCCCCTCGCCCTGGGCAGACCTAACAATCAGCCCCAGCATTTT.

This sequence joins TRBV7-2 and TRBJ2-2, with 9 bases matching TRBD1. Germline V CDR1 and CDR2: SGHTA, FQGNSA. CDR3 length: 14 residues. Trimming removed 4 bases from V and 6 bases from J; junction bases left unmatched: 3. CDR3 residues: CASSWTGVSGELFF. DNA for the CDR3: TGTGCCAGCAGCTGGACAGGGGTCTCCGGGGAGCTGTTTTTT.

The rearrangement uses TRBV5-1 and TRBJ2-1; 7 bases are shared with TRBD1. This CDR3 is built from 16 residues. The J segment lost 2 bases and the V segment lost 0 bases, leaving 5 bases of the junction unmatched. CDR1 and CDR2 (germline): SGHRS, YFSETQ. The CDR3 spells CASSLVEGGPYNEQFF. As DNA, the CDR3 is TGCGCCAGCAGCTTGGTAGAAGGGGGCCCCTACAATGAGCAGTTCTTC.

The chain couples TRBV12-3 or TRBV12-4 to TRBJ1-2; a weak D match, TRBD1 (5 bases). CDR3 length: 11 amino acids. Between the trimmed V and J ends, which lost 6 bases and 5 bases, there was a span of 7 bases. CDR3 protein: CASSAGYGYTF. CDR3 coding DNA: TGTGCCAGCAGCGCAGGGTATGGCTACACCTTC.

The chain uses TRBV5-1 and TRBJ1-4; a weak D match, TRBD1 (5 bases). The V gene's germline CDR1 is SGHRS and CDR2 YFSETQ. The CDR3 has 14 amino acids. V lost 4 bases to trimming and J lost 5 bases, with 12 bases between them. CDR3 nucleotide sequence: TGCGCCAGCAGCCTCATCGGGGGGAATGAAAAACTGTTTTTT. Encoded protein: CASSLIGGNEKLFF.

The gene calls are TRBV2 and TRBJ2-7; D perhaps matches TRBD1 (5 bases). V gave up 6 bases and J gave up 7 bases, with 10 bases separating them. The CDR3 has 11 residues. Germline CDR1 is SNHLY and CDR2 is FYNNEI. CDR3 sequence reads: CASRGAVEQYF. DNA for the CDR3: TGTGCCAGCAGAGGGGCGGTTGAGCAGTACTTC.

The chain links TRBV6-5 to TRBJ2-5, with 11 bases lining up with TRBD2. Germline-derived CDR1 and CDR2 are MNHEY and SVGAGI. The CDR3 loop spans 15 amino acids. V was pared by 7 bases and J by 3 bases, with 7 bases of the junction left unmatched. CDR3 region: CASKGGSGREETQYF. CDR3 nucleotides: TGTGCCAGCAAAGGAGGTAGCGGGAGGGAAGAGACCCAGTACTTC.

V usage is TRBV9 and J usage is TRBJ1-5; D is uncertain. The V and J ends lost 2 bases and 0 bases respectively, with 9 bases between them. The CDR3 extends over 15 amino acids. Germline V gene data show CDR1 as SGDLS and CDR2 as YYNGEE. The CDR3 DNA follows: TGTGCCAGCAGCGTCGGGAGTGGTAGCAATCAGCCCCAGCATTTT. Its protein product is CASSVGSGSNQPQHF.

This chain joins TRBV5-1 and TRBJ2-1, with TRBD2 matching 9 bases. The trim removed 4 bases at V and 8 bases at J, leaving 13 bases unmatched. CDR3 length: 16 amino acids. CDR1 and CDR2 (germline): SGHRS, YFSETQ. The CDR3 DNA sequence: TGCGCCAGCAGCCTCTCAGTAGCGGGAGCCTTGGATGAGCAGTTCTTC. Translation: CASSLSVAGALDEQFF.

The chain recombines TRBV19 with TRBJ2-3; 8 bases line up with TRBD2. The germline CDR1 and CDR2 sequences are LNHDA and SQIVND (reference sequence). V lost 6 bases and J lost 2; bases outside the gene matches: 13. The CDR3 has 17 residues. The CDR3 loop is CASSPGLGPPYTDTQYF. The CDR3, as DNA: TGTGCCAGTAGCCCGGGACTAGGGCCACCTTACACAGATACGCAGTATTTT.

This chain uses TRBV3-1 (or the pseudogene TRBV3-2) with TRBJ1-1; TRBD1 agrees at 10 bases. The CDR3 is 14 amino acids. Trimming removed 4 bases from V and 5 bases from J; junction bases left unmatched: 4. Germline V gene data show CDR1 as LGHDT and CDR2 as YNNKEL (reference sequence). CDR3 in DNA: TGTGCCAGCAGCCGGGGACAGGGGTGGACTGAAGCTTTCTTT. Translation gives CASSRGQGWTEAFF.